This entry lists 8 T cell receptor beta chains sequenced from one sample in a study of Graves' ophthalmopathy and Graves' hyperthyroidism (dated by TCRdb to the late 2010s). Sequencing used an Illumina HiSeq 2000. For repertoire sequencing, TCR beta CDR3 regions were amplified from RNA transcripts. HTBI primers and the Qiagen OneStep RT-PCR kit were used in a first-round RT-PCR, which was followed by a second-round multiplex PCR, size selection and purification. TCRdb reworked the public reads: Q25 trimming with fastp, MiXCR clone assembly, productive beta chains retained. Under each unique CDR3 protein, matching rows form one entry showing the most common genes and DNA. The sample contains hundreds of thousands of distinct CDR3 sequences, 15% of them found a single time. The leading ten clones occupy about 7% of the sample. The sequenced sample was peripheral blood. These receptors all come from a woman between 18 and 29 years old with stable Graves' hyperthyroidism. Donor details come from another sample of the same person, matched by shared clones.

This clonotype occurred many times. J is TRBJ2-7 and V is TRBV6-5; no definite D call. The CDR3 is 13 amino acids. The V gene's germline CDR1 is MNHEY and CDR2 SVGAGI. The ends were cut back, 4 bases at V and 3 bases at J, with 10 bases in the middle. The DNA for the CDR3 is TGTGCCAGCAGTTTTGACCGATACTACGAGCAGTACTTC. Translated: CASSFDRYYEQYF.

This clonotype has ten or more counts. The chain carries TRBV6-5 and TRBJ2-2; maybe TRBD2 (5 bases). The germline CDR1 and CDR2 sequences are MNHEY and SVGAGI. The CDR3 is made up of 16 amino acids. Trimming pared 2 bases from V and 1 base from J, leaving 11 bases between. The CDR3 nucleotides are TGTGCCAGCAGTTACGAGGGCCCCCTGAACACCGGGGAGCTGTTTTTT. Translating gives CASSYEGPLNTGELFF.

This clonotype has a handful of counts. The chain couples TRBV19 to TRBJ1-5, with D uncertain. Germline lookup yields CDR1 LNHDA and CDR2 SQIVND (reference sequence). V gave up 3 bases and J gave up 0 bases, with 9 bases separating them. This CDR3 has 15 amino acids. CDR3: CASSIQGISNQPQHF. Written as DNA, the CDR3 is TGTGCCAGTAGTATTCAAGGGATTAGCAATCAGCCCCAGCATTTT. The variable domain in full, completed from reference TRBV19 and TRBJ1-5, reads DGGITQSPKYLFRKEGQNVTLSCEQNLNHDAMYWYRQDPGQGLRLIYYSQIVNDFQKGDIAEGYSVSREKKESFPLTVTSAQKNPTAFYLCASSIQGISNQPQHFGDGTRLSIL.

At least ten counts were recorded for this clonotype. V gene TRBV7-6 combines with J gene TRBJ1-1; D uncertain. V was clipped by 2 bases and J by 1 base, with 14 bases between them. CDR1 is SGHVS and CDR2 is FNYEAQ in the germline V gene. The CDR3 is 16 amino acids. The CDR3 DNA is TGTGCCAGCAGCTTATACAGTGGGAGGGAGAACACTGAAGCTTTCTTT. As protein: CASSLYSGRENTEAFF. Variable domain in full (rest from reference TRBV7-6 and TRBJ1-1): GAGVSQSPRYKVTKRGQDVALRCDPISGHVSLYWYRQALGQGPEFLTYFNYEAQQDKSGLPNDRFSAERPEGSISTLTIQRTEQRDSAMYRCASSLYSGRENTEAFFGQGTRLTVV.

The CDR3 DNA follows: TGTGCCAGCAGCTTAGCGGGGGGCCACTCCTACGAGCAGTACTTC. Translated: CASSLAGGHSYEQYF. V gene TRBV7-9 combines with J gene TRBJ2-7, with D perhaps TRBD1 or TRBD2 (6 bases each). CDR1 is SEHNR and CDR2 is FQNEAQ in the germline V gene (reference sequence). The V end was cut by 0 bases, the J end by 0 bases, with 9 bases between. The CDR3 has 15 residues.

V gene TRBV7-8 combines with J gene TRBJ2-5; 12 nucleotides match TRBD1. With V trimmed by 5 bases and J by 4 bases, 8 bases remained unmatched. The CDR3 contains 16 residues. Germline CDR1 reads SGHVS; CDR2 reads FQNEAQ. DNA for the CDR3: TGTGCCAGCAGCCTAGGGACAGGGGGCATACTAGAGACCCAGTACTTC. It encodes CASSLGTGGILETQYF.

The chain employs TRBV20-1 and TRBJ1-2; tentatively, D is TRBD1 (5 bases). V lost 6 bases to trimming and J lost 2 bases, with 13 bases between them. The CDR3 runs to 13 residues. The germline V gene has CDR1 DFQATT and CDR2 SNEGSKA (reference sequence). Here the CDR3 DNA reads TGCAGTGCCCCACCCCAGGGAAACTATGGCTACACCTTC. Its protein is CSAPPQGNYGYTF.

This clonotype was recorded many times. The chain uses TRBV7-2 and TRBJ1-5; possibly TRBD1 for D (5 bases). Germline V lookup: CDR1 SGHTA, CDR2 FQGNSA. This CDR3 comprises 14 residues. V dropped 5 bases and J dropped 2 bases, with 10 bases sitting between them. As DNA, the CDR3 is TGTGCCAGCAGCATCTCGACAGGCAATCAGCCCCAGCATTTT. It translates to CASSISTGNQPQHF.